This note documents a single T cell receptor beta chain sequence. CDR1 and CDR2 (germline): SNHLY, FYNNEI. Unmatched junction bases numbered 15, after V lost 2 bases and J lost 4 bases. This CDR3 has 18 amino acids. The data originate from a study of blood T cell repertoires in COVID-19. Study overall: The study drew acute and convalescent COVID-19 samples from the United States, Italy and Spain. T cells, B-cell-depleted T cells, or PBMCs supplied cDNA or gDNA.

The authors' processing: Using reference gene primer amplification, nucleated cell counts were estimated. Sequenced by immunoSEQ multiplex PCR; TCRdb stores in-frame clones only, minus some. V and J calls and clone size are as listed in that table; D and trimming were resolved from the DNA. In the table there are about 260,000 clones, approximately 89% of which are singletons. The Seattle patients joined while their infection was active and were tracked longitudinally afterward. This TCR came from a woman aged 70-85 years with COVID-19, enrolled during active disease. Sequencing input: peripheral blood. J is TRBJ1-1 and V is TRBV2; 8 bases line up with TRBD1. The DNA for the CDR3 is TGTGCCAGCAGTGAAATGGTTAGGCAGGGGGCGCTTCCCACTGAAGCTTTCTTT. Its protein product is CASSEMVRQGALPTEAFF.